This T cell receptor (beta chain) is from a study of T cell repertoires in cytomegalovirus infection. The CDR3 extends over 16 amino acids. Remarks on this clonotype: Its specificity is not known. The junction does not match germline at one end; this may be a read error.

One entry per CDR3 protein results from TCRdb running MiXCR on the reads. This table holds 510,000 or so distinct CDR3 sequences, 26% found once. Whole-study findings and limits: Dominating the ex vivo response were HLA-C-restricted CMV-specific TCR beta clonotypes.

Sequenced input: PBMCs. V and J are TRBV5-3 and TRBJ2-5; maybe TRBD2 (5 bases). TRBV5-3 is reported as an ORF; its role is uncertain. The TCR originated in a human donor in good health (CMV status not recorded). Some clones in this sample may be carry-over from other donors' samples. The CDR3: CASSLAGEGRQETQYF. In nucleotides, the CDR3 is TGTGCCAGCAGCTTGGCAGGAGAGGGAAGGCAAGAGACCCAGTACTTC.